The 18 T cell receptor beta chains below were found in one sample sequenced in a study of a mutant IDH1 vaccine in newly diagnosed glioma. Sequencing was performed with immunoSEQ multiplex PCR; in TCRdb, only in-frame clones are kept and a portion is missing. The sample consists of 50,000 or so clones, roughly 90% of them appearing once. Noted time point: baseline, week 1 (first vaccination visit). Described treatment: pre-vaccination baseline after standard-of-care therapy. Material: PBMCs, obtained from a glioma patient treated with radiotherapy, temozolomide or both. These receptors came from a man aged 35-49 years with glioma.

Here the CDR3 reads CASRQPGQGSYEQYF. The CDR3 DNA sequence: TGTGCCAGCAGACAACCGGGACAGGGCTCCTACGAGCAGTACTTC. The chain joins TRBV28 to TRBJ2-7; TRBD1 matches at 9 bases. CDR1 and CDR2 from the germline V gene are MDHEN and SYDVKM. V was pared by 6 bases and J by 0 bases, with 6 bases of the junction left unmatched. The CDR3 sequence is 15 residues long.

This chain joins TRBV7-8 and TRBJ1-2; a possible D gene is TRBD1 (6 bases). The CDR3 runs 16 residues. CDR1 SGHVS and CDR2 FQNEAQ come from the germline V gene. The V gene lost 1 base and the J gene lost 1 base, with 13 bases spanning the gap. The CDR3 loop is CASSLGGGADNYGYTF. In nucleotides, the CDR3 is TGTGCCAGCAGCTTAGGAGGGGGGGCGGATAACTATGGCTACACCTTC.

The chain employs TRBV4-3 and TRBJ1-4, with no clear D. The CDR3 consists of 15 residues. V lost 0 bases to trimming and J lost 6 bases, with 11 bases between them. Germline V gene lookup returns CDR1 LGHNA and CDR2 YSLEER. CDR3 nucleotides: TGCGCCAGCAGCCAAGATCTAGGGAGGGATGAAAAACTGTTTTTT. Translating gives CASSQDLGRDEKLFF.

The chain links TRBV29-1 to TRBJ2-7; D ambiguous. This CDR3 spans 13 amino acids. V was cut by 5 bases and J by 2 bases, with 13 bases left in between. The V gene's germline CDR1 is SQVTM and CDR2 ANQGSEA. The DNA for the CDR3 is TGCAGCGTTCGGTTAAATAACCCCTACGAGCAGTACTTC. Translating gives CSVRLNNPYEQYF.

This chain uses TRBV5-1 with TRBJ2-7; the match to TRBD1 covers 7 bases. The ends lost 0 bases at V and 3 bases at J; junction bases unmatched: 6. This CDR3 has 15 amino acids. Germline-derived CDR1 and CDR2 are SGHRS and YFSETQ. The CDR3 coding sequence is TGCGCCAGCAGCTTGGTCCCCCAGGGGGACTACGAGCAGTACTTC. This encodes CASSLVPQGDYEQYF.

This rearrangement joins TRBV19 to TRBJ2-7; D is possibly TRBD2 (6 bases). The germline gives CDR1 LNHDA, CDR2 SQIVND (reference sequence). The CDR3 is made up of 15 amino acids. Trimming stripped 2 bases from V and 1 base from J, with 12 bases between. Written as DNA, the CDR3 is TGTGCCAGTAGTATAATGGGACTCGGTTCCTACGAGCAGTACTTC. This codes for CASSIMGLGSYEQYF.

The chain has TRBV5-6 and TRBJ2-7; D might be TRBD2 (6 bases). This CDR3 has 15 residues. Trimming left V 4 bases short and J 0 bases short, with 14 bases between. The germline V gene encodes CDR1 SGHDT and CDR2 YYEEEE. DNA of the CDR3: TGTGCCAGCAGCACACCAGCTAGCGTCTCCTACGAGCAGTACTTC. It encodes CASSTPASVSYEQYF.

V and J are TRBV5-5 and TRBJ2-2, with a weak D call TRBD2 (5 bases). Looked up from germline, CDR1 is SGHKS and CDR2 is YYEKEE (reference sequence). V was trimmed by 4 bases and J by 1 base, leaving 11 bases between them. CDR3 length: 15 amino acids. As DNA, the CDR3 is TGTGCCAGCAGCCACCGACTACTGAACACCGGGGAGCTGTTTTTT. Translation gives CASSHRLLNTGELFF.

The CDR3 region has the DNA TGTGCCAGCAGCCCCCTAGCGCGACCAAACACCGGGGAGCTGTTTTTT. It specifies CASSPLARPNTGELFF. The chain uses TRBV7-9 and TRBJ2-2; possible D gene TRBD2, 6 bases. The V end was cut by 5 bases, the J end by 2 bases, with 15 bases between. There are 16 residues in the CDR3. Germline CDR1 is SEHNR and CDR2 is FQNEAQ (reference sequence).

This clone was seen a handful of times. The chain employs TRBV6-6 and TRBJ1-2; TRBD1 aligns across 9 bases. The CDR3 is made up of 14 amino acids. The trim removed 7 bases at V and 8 bases at J, leaving 11 bases unmatched. Germline V CDR1 and CDR2: MNHNY, SVGAGI (reference sequence). This CDR3 is CASTRPGTGKGYTF. The CDR3 region has the DNA TGTGCCAGCACTCGTCCCGGGACAGGGAAAGGCTACACCTTC.

This sequence joins TRBV18 and TRBJ1-2; a possible D gene is TRBD1 (5 bases). From germline, CDR1 is KGHSH and CDR2 LQKENI. The CDR3 totals 15 residues. Trimming took off 6 bases at V and 4 bases at J, with 18 bases between the two ends. The CDR3 nucleotides are TGTGCCAGCTCCCCTGTGGGGGAAAATAGCTATGGCTACACCTTC. Translating gives CASSPVGENSYGYTF. Complete variable domain (other parts from reference TRBV18 and TRBJ1-2): NAGVMQNPRHLVRRRGQEARLRCSPMKGHSHVYWYRQLPEEGLKFMVYLQKENIIDESGMPKERFSAEFPKEGPSILRIQQVVRGDSAAYFCASSPVGENSYGYTFGSGTRLTVV.

This chain uses TRBV5-1 with TRBJ2-3; TRBD2 matches at 9 bases. Germline assignment: CDR1 SGHRS and CDR2 YFSETQ. CDR3 length: 15 amino acids. With V trimmed by 1 base and J by 2 bases, 2 bases remained unmatched. The CDR3 nucleotides read TGCGCCAGCAGCTTGCTAGCGGGGTCCACAGATACGCAGTATTTT. This codes for CASSLLAGSTDTQYF.

The chain joins TRBV27 to TRBJ1-3; unclear D gene. CDR1 and CDR2 (germline): MNHEY, SMNVEV (reference sequence). Trimming took off 4 bases at V and 1 base at J, with 8 bases between the two ends. This CDR3 region has 14 residues. DNA for the CDR3: TGTGCCAGCAGTTCTTCCGGGTCTGGAAACACCATATATTTT. Protein: CASSSSGSGNTIYF.

J is TRBJ2-2 and V is TRBV2; the D gene is possibly TRBD2 (6 bases). The germline V gene encodes CDR1 SNHLY and CDR2 FYNNEI. This CDR3 spans 14 amino acids. Trimming stripped 7 bases from V and 0 bases from J, with 9 bases between. The CDR3 is CASTGEANTGELFF. In DNA form, the CDR3 reads TGTGCCAGCACGGGGGAGGCGAACACCGGGGAGCTGTTTTTT.

The V call is TRBV27, the J call TRBJ2-3; D remains unclear. Germline V gene lookup returns CDR1 MNHEY and CDR2 SMNVEV (reference sequence). The CDR3 has 12 amino acids. Trimming took 7 bases from V and 0 from J, leaving 5 bases between them. For the CDR3, the DNA is TGTGCCAGCATCGGGAGCACAGATACGCAGTATTTT. It is translated as CASIGSTDTQYF.

This chain uses TRBV11-3 with TRBJ2-5; 8 positions agree with TRBD1. This CDR3 comprises 15 residues. Germline loops: CDR1 SGHNT, CDR2 YENEEA. With V trimmed by 6 bases and J by 5 bases, 11 bases remained unmatched. CDR3 loop: CASSGGQGFQETQYF. As DNA, the CDR3 is TGTGCCAGCAGTGGAGGACAGGGCTTTCAGGAGACCCAGTACTTC.

This chain joins TRBV6-1 and TRBJ2-1, with D possibly being TRBD1 or TRBD2 (6 bases each). The germline V gene encodes CDR1 MNHNS and CDR2 SASEGT. Trimming took off 7 bases at V and 10 bases at J, with 8 bases between the two ends. The CDR3 length is 10 residues. CDR3 sequence reads: CASKGGEQFF. The CDR3 DNA reads TGTGCCAGCAAGGGGGGAGAGCAGTTCTTC.

V usage is TRBV4-2 and J usage is TRBJ2-3, with D possibly TRBD2 on 6 matching bases. The CDR3 loop spans 17 amino acids. CDR1 is LGHNA and CDR2 is YNFKEQ in the germline V gene. The V end lost 0 bases, the J end lost 3 bases, and 16 bases lay between the germline ends. The CDR3 sequence is CASSQELLAEGTDTQYF. The CDR3 coding sequence is TGTGCCAGCAGCCAAGAGCTACTCGCGGAGGGGACAGATACGCAGTATTTT.